These 30 T cell receptor beta chains came from one sample sequenced in a study of molecular identifiers for immune sequencing clone quantification. From the PCR reads, TCRdb called clonotypes with MiXCR, one entry per CDR3 protein. This table holds about 510,000 distinct CDR3 sequences, 20% to 25% found once. Sequenced: naive CD8+ T cells from blood, with Jurkat cell RNA spiked in. This sample's subset: FACS-sorted CD8+CD4-CCR7+CD45RA+ naive T cells. The receptor source for this set is a human donor in good health. Some libraries in this study had Jurkat cell RNA spiked in.

This clonotype was seen repeatedly, ten times or more. This chain joins TRBV5-1 and TRBJ2-5, with TRBD2 matching 13 bases. The CDR3 contains 15 residues. Germline V gene lookup returns CDR1 SGHRS and CDR2 YFSETQ. J gave up 2 bases and V 4 bases, and 2 bases lay outside the gene matches. The CDR3 DNA is TGCGCCAGCAGCCCGGGACTAGCGGGACAAGAGACCCAGTACTTC. Amino acids: CASSPGLAGQETQYF.

There are many counts of this clonotype. The V gene is TRBV4-3, the J gene TRBJ2-7; maybe TRBD2 (5 bases). The V gene lost 1 base and the J gene lost 4 bases, with 14 bases spanning the gap. Per germline, CDR1 LGHNA and CDR2 YSLEER. The CDR3 totals 15 residues. The CDR3 spells CASSQGASGGYEQYF. The CDR3 DNA is TGCGCCAGCAGCCAAGGGGCGAGCGGCGGATACGAGCAGTACTTC.

This clonotype was counted only a few times. The J gene is TRBJ1-1, the V gene TRBV7-9, with D perhaps matching TRBD1 (6 bases). Between the trimmed V and J ends, which lost 4 bases and 6 bases, there was a span of 21 bases. CDR1 is SEHNR and CDR2 is FQNEAQ in the germline V gene (reference sequence). The length of the CDR3 is 16 residues. DNA of the CDR3: TGTGCCAGCAGCTCAAAAGGAGGGGGGAATAACCCTGAAGCTTTCTTT. Its protein product is CASSSKGGGNNPEAFF.

The chain links TRBV9 to TRBJ2-7; D possibly corresponds to TRBD2 (6 bases). This CDR3 spans 15 amino acids. Germline CDR1 SGDLS, CDR2 YYNGEE. The germline V and J ends were trimmed by 0 bases and 2 bases, with 12 bases remaining between them. CDR3 nucleotides: TGTGCCAGCAGCGTAGATGCGGGGAGACCCTACGAGCAGTACTTC. Its translation: CASSVDAGRPYEQYF.

The V and J genes are TRBV9 and TRBJ2-7, with TRBD1 identical over 10 bases. The CDR3 contains 15 residues. J lost 0 bases, V lost 3 bases, and 3 bases had no gene match. Germline lookup yields CDR1 SGDLS and CDR2 YYNGEE. CDR3 in amino acids: CASSDGTGASYEQYF. DNA of the CDR3: TGTGCCAGCAGCGACGGGACAGGGGCCTCCTACGAGCAGTACTTC.

The chain has TRBV23-1 and TRBJ1-2, with D possibly being TRBD1 (5 bases). TRBV23-1 is sorted into the ORF group, with uncertain function. CDR3 length equals 13 residues. V dropped 4 bases and J dropped 3 bases, with 9 bases sitting between them. CDR3 DNA sequence: TGCGCCAGCAGTCTATCCAGGGACTATGGCTACACCTTC. This codes for CASSLSRDYGYTF.

The rearrangement links TRBV19 to TRBJ2-1; tentatively, D is TRBD2 (7 bases). The CDR3 is 14 residues long. The germline V gene encodes CDR1 LNHDA and CDR2 SQIVND (reference sequence). The V gene lost 7 bases and the J gene lost 4 bases, with 14 bases spanning the gap. For the CDR3, the DNA is TGTGCCAGTACTCTCGGGGGGCATTACAATGAGCAGTTCTTC. It is translated as CASTLGGHYNEQFF.

This clonotype was counted between two and nine times. The chain joins TRBV10-3 to TRBJ1-1; D is perhaps TRBD1 (6 bases). This CDR3 is 16 amino acids long. Germline values: CDR1 ENHRY, CDR2 SYGVKD. The V end lost 6 bases, the J end lost 0 bases, and 17 bases lay between the germline ends. In DNA form, the CDR3 reads TGTGCCATCAGAGAAAGTGTCAGGGGCATGAACACTGAAGCTTTCTTT. Its translation: CAIRESVRGMNTEAFF.

A word on this clonotype: This clone may be a read error of a much larger clone one base away. V usage is TRBV20-1 and J usage is TRBJ2-5, with 8 bases that match TRBD2. This CDR3 has 13 amino acids. From germline, CDR1 is DFQATT and CDR2 SNEGSKA (reference sequence). The junction had 4 bases not matched to a gene; V was cut back by 3 bases and J by 4 bases. The CDR3: CSARGLGGETQYF. Written as DNA, the CDR3 is TGCAGTGCTAGGGGACTAGGGGGAGAGACCCAGTACTTC.

Of note for this clonotype: This may arise from a read error, as a much more abundant clone is one base away. CDR3 amino acids: CASSSTARTGAGANVPTF. CDR3 sequence (DNA): TGTGCCAGCAGTTCGACCGCAAGAACAGGGGCTGGGGCCAACGTCCCGACTTTC. V gene TRBV27 combines with J gene TRBJ2-6; 7 bases align to TRBD1. CDR3 length: 18 amino acids. The germline CDR1 and CDR2 sequences are MNHEY and SMNVEV (reference sequence).

In regard to this clonotype: A junction boundary mismatches the germline segment, possibly from a read error. The chain uses TRBV5-3 and TRBJ1-2; D remains unclear. TRBV5-3 is an ORF for which the function is uncertain. The CDR3 has 11 amino acids. This chain's CDR3 is CASSFGGWYTF. For the CDR3, the DNA is TGTGCCAGCAGCTTTGGAGGATGGTACACCTTC.

Only a few counts were recorded for this clonotype. V is TRBV20-1 and J is TRBJ2-1; 12 bases agree with TRBD2. The CDR3 has 15 residues. V lost 0 bases and J lost 8; bases outside the gene matches: 5. The germline gives CDR1 DFQATT, CDR2 SNEGSKA (reference sequence). CDR3 protein: CSARDETSGRYEQFF. The CDR3 DNA is TGCAGTGCTAGAGATGAGACTAGCGGGAGATATGAGCAGTTCTTC.

This chain uses TRBV7-8 with TRBJ2-7; 7 bases map to TRBD2. The V and J ends lost 5 bases and 2 bases, in that order; junction bases with no gene match: 6. Germline V gives CDR1 SGHVS, CDR2 FQNEAQ. The CDR3 extends over 14 amino acids. In DNA, the CDR3 is TGTGCCAGCAGCCTAAGTCGGGGGGCCTACGAGCAGTACTTC. It codes for CASSLSRGAYEQYF.

The rearrangement links TRBV7-2 to TRBJ2-1; D remains ambiguous. Trimming took 7 bases from V and 7 from J, leaving 11 bases between them. The CDR3 has 12 residues. CDR1 SGHTA and CDR2 FQGNSA come from the germline V gene. This CDR3 reads CASTDPQNEQFF. Written as DNA, the CDR3 is TGTGCCAGCACCGATCCCCAGAATGAGCAGTTCTTC.

With regard to this clonotype: With a much larger clone just one base away, this may be a read error. The CDR3 does not end in the conserved phenylalanine or tryptophan, so this is likely a read error. The chain uses TRBV7-2 and TRBJ2-7; possibly TRBD1 for D (5 bases). The CDR3 covers 13 residues. Germline CDR1 and CDR2: SGHTA and FQGNSA. The V gene lost 1 base and the J gene lost 7 bases, with 11 bases spanning the gap. The chain's CDR3 is CASSLGDSWEQYL. CDR3 bases: TGTGCCAGCAGCTTAGGCGACAGCTGGGAGCAGTACCTC.

Details on this clonotype: A much larger clone lies one base from this, so it may be a read error. The rearrangement links TRBV15 to TRBJ2-3; D is unresolved. V shed 5 bases and J shed 2 bases, with 14 bases lying between them. The germline V gene has CDR1 LNHNV and CDR2 YYDKDF (reference sequence). The CDR3 runs 15 residues. The CDR3 DNA is TGTGCCACCAGCGCCTCGGCGGACCACACAGATACGCAGTATTTT. It encodes CATSASADHTDTQYF.

This clonotype showed up just a few times. This rearrangement joins TRBV7-6 to TRBJ2-5, with 9 bases that match TRBD1. There are 15 residues in the CDR3. J gave up 2 bases and V 6 bases, and 7 bases lay outside the gene matches. Germline lookup yields CDR1 SGHVS and CDR2 FNYEAQ. The CDR3 sequence: CASSQGQGHQETQYF. The CDR3 DNA reads as TGTGCCAGCAGTCAGGGACAGGGACATCAAGAGACCCAGTACTTC. The whole variable domain, remainder taken from reference TRBV7-6 and TRBJ2-5, is GAGVSQSPRYKVTKRGQDVALRCDPISGHVSLYWYRQALGQGPEFLTYFNYEAQQDKSGLPNDRFSAERPEGSISTLTIQRTEQRDSAMYRCASSQGQGHQETQYFGPGTRLLVL.

The chain joins TRBV4-3 to TRBJ1-5; maybe TRBD1 (5 bases). The CDR3 loop spans 17 amino acids. The V and J ends lost 0 bases and 0 bases respectively, with 12 bases between them. From germline, CDR1 is LGHNA and CDR2 YSLEER. CDR3 DNA sequence: TGCGCCAGCAGCCAAGACGCGGACACCTATAGCAATCAGCCCCAGCATTTT. It is translated as CASSQDADTYSNQPQHF.

The table lists this clonotype with a few counts. The rearrangement joins TRBV27 to TRBJ2-7; possibly TRBD2 for D (5 bases). Between the trimmed V and J ends, which lost 10 bases and 1 base, there was a span of 17 bases. From germline, CDR1 is MNHEY and CDR2 SMNVEV (reference sequence). There are 14 residues in the CDR3. The CDR3 DNA reads TGTGCCACCCAGTTCAGCGGAGGATCCTACGAGCAGTACTTC. Translation: CATQFSGGSYEQYF.

This clonotype was seen ten or more times. V and J are TRBV20-1 and TRBJ1-5; D remains ambiguous. This CDR3 has 16 residues. CDR1 and CDR2 (germline): DFQATT, SNEGSKA (reference sequence). The ends were cut back, 6 bases at V and 3 bases at J, with 21 bases in the middle. In nucleotides, the CDR3 is TGCAGTGCCCCCTGGATAGATTCAGGCCCCAATCAGCCCCAGCATTTT. Its protein is CSAPWIDSGPNQPQHF.

The chain employs TRBV30 and TRBJ2-2; 9 bases line up with TRBD2. Trimming at V came to 1 base and at J to 5 bases, leaving 17 bases not matched to a gene. Germline V gene sequence: CDR1 GTSNPN, CDR2 SVGIG (reference sequence). The CDR3 contains 19 residues. The CDR3 loop reads CAWSGVQGLAGLFTGELFF. CDR3 DNA sequence: TGTGCCTGGAGTGGGGTACAGGGTCTAGCGGGGCTTTTTACCGGGGAGCTGTTTTTT.

This clonotype has at least ten counts. The chain combines TRBV2 with TRBJ2-4; D possibly matches TRBD1 or TRBD2 (5 bases each). Germline lookup yields CDR1 SNHLY and CDR2 FYNNEI. The CDR3 extends over 15 amino acids. Between the trimmed V and J ends, which lost 2 bases and 7 bases, there was a span of 15 bases. CDR3 loop: CASSEFLGPTNIQYF. As DNA, the CDR3 is TGTGCCAGCAGTGAATTTTTGGGACCGACGAACATTCAGTACTTC.

This clonotype was recorded at least ten times. The rearrangement links TRBV7-2 to TRBJ2-1, with 8 bases identical to TRBD2. Germline lookup yields CDR1 SGHTA and CDR2 FQGNSA. This CDR3 is 17 amino acids long. Trimming cost V 2 bases and J 8 bases; bases outside gene matches: 14. The CDR3 DNA reads TGTGCCAGCAGCTTACACCCCCCCGGGACTAGTCTCCATGAGCAGTTCTTC. Protein: CASSLHPPGTSLHEQFF.

This clonotype was observed many times. This rearrangement joins TRBV29-1 to TRBJ1-2; the D gene is possibly TRBD1 (5 bases). Germline CDR1 reads SQVTM; CDR2 reads ANQGSEA. The CDR3 consists of 15 residues. The V and J ends lost 1 base and 2 bases respectively, with 14 bases between them. This CDR3 reads CSVEALVGDNYGYTF. The DNA for the CDR3 is TGCAGCGTTGAAGCCCTGGTGGGGGACAACTATGGCTACACCTTC.

This clonotype has a count of ten or more. The V gene is TRBV7-9, the J gene TRBJ2-6; D unresolved. The CDR3 runs to 13 residues. V shed 5 bases and J shed 6 bases, with 8 bases lying between them. Germline V gene lookup returns CDR1 SEHNR and CDR2 FQNEAQ (reference sequence). The CDR3, as DNA: TGTGCCAGCAGCCCACCCAAGGCCAACGTCCTGACTTTC. Amino acids: CASSPPKANVLTF.

This clonotype showed up many times. The chain recombines TRBV24-1 with TRBJ2-3, with 7 bases fitting TRBD2. In germline, CDR1 is KGHDR, CDR2 SFDVKD. The CDR3 length is 13 residues. The V gene end was trimmed by 4 bases and the J gene end by 5 bases; junction bases not matched to a gene: 2. CDR3 sequence reads: CATSDSGIDTQYF. The CDR3 nucleotides read TGTGCCACCAGTGACAGCGGGATAGATACGCAGTATTTT.

Comment on this clonotype: The CDR3 carries no conserved terminal phenylalanine or tryptophan, so it likely arises from a read error. The DNA is omitted, as the CDR3 cannot be located on it reliably, and the CDR3 follows TCRdb's listing. This chain links TRBV12-3 or TRBV12-4 with TRBJ2-7; the tabulated D call, TRBD1, remains unverified against the DNA. The CDR3 has 13 amino acids, counting both end residues. CDR3 residues: CASSFGPGDEQYL.

The rearrangement uses TRBV15 and TRBJ1-5, with D perhaps matching TRBD1 (5 bases). The germline V and J ends were trimmed by 0 bases and 1 base, with 7 bases remaining between them. The CDR3 is 15 amino acids. Per germline, CDR1 LNHNV and CDR2 YYDKDF (reference sequence). CDR3 sequence (DNA): TGTGCCACCAGCAGAGATGGGGGAAGCAATCAGCCCCAGCATTTT. Its protein is CATSRDGGSNQPQHF.

This clonotype has at least ten counts. V is TRBV19 and J is TRBJ2-2; D might be TRBD2 (6 bases). CDR3 length: 14 residues. V was cut by 3 bases and J by 6 bases, with 11 bases left in between. The germline V gene encodes CDR1 LNHDA and CDR2 SQIVND (reference sequence). The CDR3 is CASSIGGGAGELFF. As DNA, the CDR3 is TGTGCCAGTAGTATCGGCGGCGGGGCCGGGGAGCTGTTTTTT.

This clonotype has a handful of counts. The V call is TRBV28, the J call TRBJ1-2; D might be TRBD1 (5 bases). V was cut by 8 bases and J by 7 bases, with 11 bases left in between. Germline CDR1 reads MDHEN; CDR2 reads SYDVKM. There are 11 residues in the CDR3. The CDR3 DNA reads TGTGCCAGCTATAGGGGCCCTGGCTACACCTTC. Translating it yields CASYRGPGYTF.